This T cell receptor (beta chain) appears in the sequencing data of a study of blood T cell repertoires in COVID-19. Study as a whole: Collection of acute and convalescent COVID-19 samples took place in the United States, Italy and Spain. The cDNA or gDNA used as material had been derived from T cells, B-cell-depleted T cells, or PBMCs.

Original analysis: Quantification of nucleated cells was approximated via reference gene primer amplification. Method: immunoSEQ multiplex PCR; TCRdb's copy keeps in-frame clones and lacks some. The V and J calls and the clone size are those of that table, but D and trimming were determined from the DNA. The sample consists of 30,000 to 40,000 clones, about 90% of them appearing once. This CDR3 region has 15 residues. Germline CDR1 and CDR2: GTSNPN and SVGIG (reference sequence). The V segment lost 1 base and the J segment 1 base; nucleotides outside the gene matches: 4. The receptor was isolated from a man aged 60-69 years with active or convalescent COVID-19. The sequenced material came from peripheral blood. The V and J genes are TRBV30 and TRBJ2-3; TRBD2 matches 8 bases. The DNA of the CDR3 is TGTGCCTGGAGTGCCGGGACTAGGGGCACAGATACGCAGTATTTT. It specifies CAWSAGTRGTDTQYF.